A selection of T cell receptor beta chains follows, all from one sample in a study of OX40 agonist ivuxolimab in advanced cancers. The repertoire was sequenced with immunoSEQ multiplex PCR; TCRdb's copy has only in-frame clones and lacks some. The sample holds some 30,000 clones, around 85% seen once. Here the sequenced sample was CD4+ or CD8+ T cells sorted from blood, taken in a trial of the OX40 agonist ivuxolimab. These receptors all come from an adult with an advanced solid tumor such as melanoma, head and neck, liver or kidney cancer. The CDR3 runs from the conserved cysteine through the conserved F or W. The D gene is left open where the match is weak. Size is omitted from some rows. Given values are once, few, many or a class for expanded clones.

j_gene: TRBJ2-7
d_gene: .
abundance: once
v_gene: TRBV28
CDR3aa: CASSLRAFYEQYF
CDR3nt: TGTGCCAGCAGTTTAAGGGCTTTCTACGAGCAGTACTTC

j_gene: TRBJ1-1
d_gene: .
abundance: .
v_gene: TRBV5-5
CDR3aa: CASRLTLGTEAFF
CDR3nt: TGTGCCAGCAGATTGACGCTGGGGACTGAAGCTTTCTTT

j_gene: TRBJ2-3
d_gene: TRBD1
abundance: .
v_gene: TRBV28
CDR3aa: CASRDRDTSTDTQYF
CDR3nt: TGTGCCAGCAGGGACAGGGACACTAGCACAGATACGCAGTATTTT

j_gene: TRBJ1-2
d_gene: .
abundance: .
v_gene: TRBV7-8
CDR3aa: CASSPGGSPGDGYTF
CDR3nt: TGTGCCAGCAGCCCTGGGGGATCACCGGGGGATGGCTACACCTTC

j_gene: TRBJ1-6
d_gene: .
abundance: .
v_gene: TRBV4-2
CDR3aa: CASSQDLGNNNSPLHF
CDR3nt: TGTGCCAGCAGCCAAGATTTAGGAAATAATAATTCACCCCTCCACTTT

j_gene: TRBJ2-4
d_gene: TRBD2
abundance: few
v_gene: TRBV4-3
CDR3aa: CASSQTLAGGVDIQYF
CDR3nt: TGCGCCAGCAGCCAAACATTAGCGGGAGGTGTGGACATTCAGTACTTC

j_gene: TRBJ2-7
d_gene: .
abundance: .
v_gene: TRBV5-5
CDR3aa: CASSGSSYEQYF
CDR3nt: TGTGCCAGCAGCGGGAGCTCCTACGAGCAGTACTTC

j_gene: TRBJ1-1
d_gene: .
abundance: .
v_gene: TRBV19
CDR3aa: CASSTIQGRTEAFF
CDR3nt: TGTGCCAGTAGTACGATACAGGGTAGGACTGAAGCTTTCTTT

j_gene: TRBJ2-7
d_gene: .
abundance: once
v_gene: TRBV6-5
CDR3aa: CASRTGWNEQYF
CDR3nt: TGTGCCAGCAGAACGGGGTGGAACGAGCAGTACTTC

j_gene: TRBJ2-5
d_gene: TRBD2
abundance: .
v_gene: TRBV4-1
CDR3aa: CASSQEGLAGFVEFETQYF
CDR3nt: TGCGCCAGCAGCCAAGAGGGGTTAGCGGGATTTGTAGAGTTCGAGACCCAGTACTTC

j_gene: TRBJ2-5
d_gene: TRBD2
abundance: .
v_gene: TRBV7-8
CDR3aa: CASSLGGAGYQETQYF
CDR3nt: TGTGCCAGCAGCTTAGGGGGAGCGGGGTACCAAGAGACCCAGTACTTC

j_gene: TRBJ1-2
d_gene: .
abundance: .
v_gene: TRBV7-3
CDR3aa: CASSRTAEGYGYTF
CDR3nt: TGTGCCAGCAGCCGTACAGCGGAGGGCTATGGCTACACCTTC

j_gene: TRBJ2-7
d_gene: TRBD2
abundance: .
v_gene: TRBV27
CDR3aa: CASSLGTSGEDEQYF
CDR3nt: TGTGCCAGCAGTCTGGGGACTAGCGGGGAAGACGAGCAGTACTTC

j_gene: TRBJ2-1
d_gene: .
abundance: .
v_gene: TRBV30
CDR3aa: CAWRGTGVHEQFF
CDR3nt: TGTGCCTGGAGGGGGACGGGGGTTCATGAGCAGTTCTTC

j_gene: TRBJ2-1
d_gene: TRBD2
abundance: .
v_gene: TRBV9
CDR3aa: CASSRKGTSQYDEQFF
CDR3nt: TGTGCCAGCAGCCGAAAGGGGACTAGCCAATACGATGAGCAGTTCTTC

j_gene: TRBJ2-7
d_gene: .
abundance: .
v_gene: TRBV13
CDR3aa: CASSLVGDYEQYF
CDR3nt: TGTGCCAGCAGCTTAGTTGGGGACTACGAGCAGTACTTC

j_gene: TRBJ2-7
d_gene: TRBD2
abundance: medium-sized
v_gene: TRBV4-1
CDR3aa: CASSPGEGGASYEQYF
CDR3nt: TGCGCCAGCAGCCCCGGGGAGGGCGGGGCTTCCTACGAGCAGTACTTC

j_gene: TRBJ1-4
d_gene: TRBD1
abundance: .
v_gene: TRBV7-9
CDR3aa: CASTPPDRDGEKLFF
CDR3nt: TGTGCCAGCACCCCCCCCGACAGGGATGGCGAAAAACTGTTTTTT